This TCR beta chain is drawn from a study of cytomegalovirus exposure and HLA in healthy donors. Germline V gene lookup returns CDR1 SGHVS and CDR2 FQNEAQ. The CDR3 extends over 16 amino acids. V lost 0 bases to trimming and J lost 3 bases; unmatched junction nucleotides: 6. This table comes from immunoSEQ multiplex PCR, and its TCRdb copy is limited to in-frame clones, with some not included. This sample has about 120,000 clones, with about 83% found just once. Separate from the approximately 650-subject first cohort, the approximately 120-subject validation cohort was the one that the donors belonged to.

This TCR derives from a man aged 18 to 30 in good health and CMV-seronegative. The sequenced sample was PBMCs. The chain joins TRBV7-8 to TRBJ2-7; TRBD1 matches 9 bases. The CDR3 loop is CASSLARTGVVYEQYF. In nucleotides, the CDR3 is TGTGCCAGCAGCTTAGCCCGGACAGGGGTAGTCTACGAGCAGTACTTC.